This entry concerns a single TCR beta chain. Its antigen is still unknown. A much larger clone lies a single base off, so this may be a read error. This sample was taken from a study of T and B cells in COVID-19 patients. Study summary: Blood was sampled from COVID-19 patients who were either actively infected or recovered.

General study results and limits: At recovery TRB diversity and richness exceeded healthy donors, after highly clonal active COVID-19 repertoires.

Blood genomic DNA input for TRB amplification was 250-500 ng. Per germline, CDR1 SGHRS and CDR2 YFSETQ. The CDR3 runs 15 residues. BIOMED2 TRB-A/B primer pools were used in multiplex TRB PCR. MiXCR was run by TCRdb on the multiplex PCR reads, yielding one entry per CDR3 protein. In the table there are around 5,200 distinct CDR3 sequences, 15% to 20% of which are singletons. This rearrangement joins TRBV5-1 to TRBJ2-3, with TRBD2 as a possible D gene (6 bases). Sequencing input: blood. This sequence was found in a human donor who had recovered from COVID-19. The CDR3 region is CASKAVGGVIDMQYF. CDR3 nucleotides: TGCGCCAGCAAAGCCGTGGGGGGAGTAATAGATATGCAGTATTTT.